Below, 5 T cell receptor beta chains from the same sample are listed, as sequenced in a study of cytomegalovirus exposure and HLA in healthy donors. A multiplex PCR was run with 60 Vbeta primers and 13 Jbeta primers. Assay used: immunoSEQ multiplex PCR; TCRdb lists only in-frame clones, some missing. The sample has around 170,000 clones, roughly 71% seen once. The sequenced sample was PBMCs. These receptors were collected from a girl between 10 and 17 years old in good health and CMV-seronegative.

The CDR3 loop is CASSLGTGVMDTEAFF. The CDR3 DNA reads TGCGCCAGCAGCTTGGGGACAGGGGTTATGGACACTGAAGCTTTCTTT. The rearrangement uses TRBV5-1 and TRBJ1-1; 9 bases are a match to TRBD1. The germline CDR1 and CDR2 sequences are SGHRS and YFSETQ. The CDR3 runs to 16 residues. V gave up 0 bases and J gave up 3 bases; unmatched junction bases: 6.

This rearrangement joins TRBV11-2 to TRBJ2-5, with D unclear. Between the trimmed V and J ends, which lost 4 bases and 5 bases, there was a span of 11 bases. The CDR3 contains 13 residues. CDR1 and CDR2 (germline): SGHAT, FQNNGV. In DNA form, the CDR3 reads TGTGCCAGCAGCTCATCGGTTATCGAGACCCAGTACTTC. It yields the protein CASSSSVIETQYF.

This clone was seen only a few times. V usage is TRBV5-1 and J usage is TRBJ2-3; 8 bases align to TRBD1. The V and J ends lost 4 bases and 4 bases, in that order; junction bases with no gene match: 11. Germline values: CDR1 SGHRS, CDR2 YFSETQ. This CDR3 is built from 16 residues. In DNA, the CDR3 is TGCGCCAGCAGCCCGAAGGACAGGGCCGGGGCAGATACGCAGTATTTT. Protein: CASSPKDRAGADTQYF. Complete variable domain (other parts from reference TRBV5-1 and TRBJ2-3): KAGVTQTPRYLIKTRGQQVTLSCSPISGHRSVSWYQQTPGQGLQFLFEYFSETQRNKGNFPGRFSGRQFSNSRSEMNVSTLELGDSALYLCASSPKDRAGADTQYFGPGTRLTVL.

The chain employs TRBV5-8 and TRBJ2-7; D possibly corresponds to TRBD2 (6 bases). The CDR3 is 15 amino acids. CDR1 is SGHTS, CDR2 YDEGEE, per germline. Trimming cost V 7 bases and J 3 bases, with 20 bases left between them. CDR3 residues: CASQVGTSRHYEQYF. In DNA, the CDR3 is TGTGCCAGCCAAGTAGGGACTTCGAGACACTACGAGCAGTACTTC.

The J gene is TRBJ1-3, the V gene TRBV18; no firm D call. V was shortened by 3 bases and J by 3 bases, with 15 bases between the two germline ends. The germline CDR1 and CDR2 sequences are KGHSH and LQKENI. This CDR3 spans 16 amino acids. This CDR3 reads CASSPLQEAGGNTIYF. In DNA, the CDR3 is TGTGCCAGCTCACCCCTGCAGGAGGCGGGTGGAAACACCATATATTTT. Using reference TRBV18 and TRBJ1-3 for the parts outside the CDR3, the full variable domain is NAGVMQNPRHLVRRRGQEARLRCSPMKGHSHVYWYRQLPEEGLKFMVYLQKENIIDESGMPKERFSAEFPKEGPSILRIQQVVRGDSAAYFCASSPLQEAGGNTIYFGEGSWLTVV.